Shown below are 23 T cell receptor beta chains from a single sample sequenced in a study of neoadjuvant nivolumab and ipilimumab in lung cancer. Assay used: immunoSEQ multiplex PCR; TCRdb lists only in-frame clones, some missing. The profile covers under 50,000 clones, with around 89% appearing a single time and approximately 3.5% taken by the ten largest. The sequencing used blood, collected before neoadjuvant nivolumab, alone or with ipilimumab. These receptors originate from an adult with non-small cell lung cancer. Some clones in this sample may be carry-over from other donors' samples.

This chain connects TRBV5-1 to TRBJ1-4; 10 positions match TRBD1. The junction had 5 bases not matched to a gene; V was cut back by 4 bases and J by 8 bases. There are 14 residues in the CDR3. Germline assignment: CDR1 SGHRS and CDR2 YFSETQ. The CDR3 DNA reads TGCGCCAGCAGCGACGGGACAGGGGAGGAAAAACTGTTTTTT. This codes for CASSDGTGEEKLFF.

This CDR3 is CASSTGRETQYF. The CDR3 region has the DNA TGTGCCAGCAGCACAGGCCGAGAGACCCAGTACTTC. This chain joins TRBV5-6 and TRBJ2-5, with TRBD1 as a possible D gene (5 bases). With 4 bases removed from V and 4 bases from J, the gap between germline ends came to 8 bases. Germline V gene lookup returns CDR1 SGHDT and CDR2 YYEEEE. The CDR3 loop spans 12 amino acids. Full variable domain (outside the CDR3, taken from reference TRBV5-6 and TRBJ2-5): DAGVTQSPTHLIKTRGQQVTLRCSPKSGHDTVSWYQQALGQGPQFIFQYYEEEERQRGNFPDRFSGHQFPNYSSELNVNALLLGDSALYLCASSTGRETQYFGPGTRLLVL.

The chain employs TRBV7-2 and TRBJ2-2, with D unclear. Trimming took off 1 base at V and 5 bases at J, with 8 bases between the two ends. CDR1 SGHTA and CDR2 FQGNSA come from the germline V gene. CDR3 size: 14 residues. DNA for the CDR3: TGTGCCAGCAGCTTAGGAATAGGGACCGGGGAGCTGTTTTTT. It translates to CASSLGIGTGELFF.

This chain connects TRBV18 to TRBJ2-7; no definite D call. Trimming left V 3 bases short and J 2 bases short, with 8 bases between. The germline V gene has CDR1 KGHSH and CDR2 LQKENI. The CDR3 covers 13 residues. CDR3 DNA: TGTGCCAGCTCACCCGAATGGGCCTACGAGCAGTACTTC. This encodes CASSPEWAYEQYF.

The J gene is TRBJ2-1, the V gene TRBV7-3; TRBD2 is a possible D gene (5 bases). Trimming left V 5 bases short and J 0 bases short, with 17 bases between. CDR1 SGHTA and CDR2 FQGTGA come from the germline V gene. The CDR3 has 17 amino acids. CDR3 loop: CASSRSSGVNSYNEQFF. The CDR3 nucleotides are TGTGCCAGCAGCCGCTCAAGCGGCGTCAACTCCTACAATGAGCAGTTCTTC.

The J gene is TRBJ2-5, the V gene TRBV7-9; D is perhaps TRBD2 (5 bases). The CDR3 has 15 amino acids. V lost 0 bases, J lost 4 bases, and 12 bases lay in between. The germline CDR1 and CDR2 sequences are SEHNR and FQNEAQ (reference sequence). The CDR3 DNA sequence: TGTGCCAGCAGCTTAGCGACGGGGTCAGGAGAGACCCAGTACTTC. Translating gives CASSLATGSGETQYF.

CDR3 DNA: TGTGCCAGCAGCTTAGTCAGGGGAGACGTATACGAGCAGTACTTC. As protein: CASSLVRGDVYEQYF. The V call is TRBV7-8, the J call TRBJ2-7, with D possibly TRBD1 on 6 matching bases. CDR1 and CDR2 from the germline V gene are SGHVS and FQNEAQ. The CDR3 is made up of 15 amino acids. V gave up 1 base and J gave up 4 bases, with 14 bases separating them.

This sequence joins TRBV30 and TRBJ2-3; 9 bases are a match to TRBD2. The J segment lost 0 bases and the V segment lost 5 bases, leaving 6 bases of the junction unmatched. The CDR3 contains 15 residues. Germline lookup yields CDR1 GTSNPN and CDR2 SVGIG (reference sequence). The CDR3 sequence is CAWLDLAGSTDTQYF. CDR3 DNA sequence: TGTGCCTGGCTGGATCTAGCGGGAAGCACAGATACGCAGTATTTT.

This clone was counted once. The rearrangement uses TRBV18 and TRBJ1-1; D perhaps matches TRBD1 (5 bases). Germline V gene data show CDR1 as KGHSH and CDR2 as LQKENI. The V end lost 4 bases, the J end lost 1 base, and 19 bases lay between the germline ends. The CDR3 length is 17 residues. DNA of the CDR3: TGTGCCAGCTCACTCAATATTCCCGGGACCCAGAACACTGAAGCTTTCTTT. Protein product: CASSLNIPGTQNTEAFF.

The gene calls are TRBV6-5 and TRBJ2-2; maybe TRBD2 (5 bases). The V gene lost 2 bases and the J gene lost 2 bases, with 12 bases spanning the gap. This CDR3 is 16 amino acids long. Germline loops: CDR1 MNHEY, CDR2 SVGAGI. CDR3 region: CASSYQLSANTGELFF. CDR3 in DNA: TGTGCCAGCAGTTACCAACTTAGCGCAAACACCGGGGAGCTGTTTTTT.

The genes are TRBV11-2 and TRBJ2-2; D remains ambiguous. Looked up from germline, CDR1 is SGHAT and CDR2 is FQNNGV. The CDR3 contains 13 residues. V shed 11 bases and J shed 0 bases, with 10 bases lying between them. Written as DNA, the CDR3 is TGTGCCGTGGGCCAATCGAACACCGGGGAGCTGTTTTTT. It encodes CAVGQSNTGELFF.

The rearrangement uses TRBV5-6 and TRBJ1-5; 10 positions agree with TRBD1. CDR1 and CDR2 from the germline V gene are SGHDT and YYEEEE. J gave up 2 bases and V 3 bases, and 2 bases lay outside the gene matches. The CDR3 is made up of 15 amino acids. CDR3 sequence (DNA): TGTGCCAGCAGCTGGGGGACAGGGGGCAATCAGCCCCAGCATTTT. This codes for CASSWGTGGNQPQHF.

The CDR3: CSVPGLAEETQYF. CDR3 nucleotides: TGCAGCGTACCCGGACTAGCGGAAGAGACCCAGTACTTC. The rearrangement links TRBV29-1 to TRBJ2-5, with TRBD2 matching over 10 bases. The germline V gene has CDR1 SQVTM and CDR2 ANQGSEA. The CDR3 spans 13 residues. V was pared by 6 bases and J by 3 bases, with 4 bases of the junction left unmatched.

The rearrangement joins TRBV7-2 to TRBJ2-4, with 10 bases aligning to TRBD2. Unmatched junction bases numbered 2, after V lost 5 bases and J lost 1 base. The CDR3 totals 15 residues. From germline, CDR1 is SGHTA and CDR2 FQGNSA. CDR3: CASSHSGGAKNIQYF. As DNA, the CDR3 is TGTGCCAGCAGCCATAGCGGGGGGGCCAAAAACATTCAGTACTTC.

The genes are TRBV7-3 and TRBJ2-1, with unresolved D. Germline V lookup: CDR1 SGHTA, CDR2 FQGTGA. V shed 5 bases and J shed 9 bases, with 17 bases lying between them. The CDR3 length is 14 residues. CDR3 residues: CASSPLAGQAEQFF. CDR3 sequence (DNA): TGTGCCAGCAGCCCCCTGGCAGGTCAGGCTGAGCAGTTCTTC.

This rearrangement joins TRBV5-5 to TRBJ2-7, with D unclear. The CDR3 is 15 residues long. Trimming stripped 0 bases from V and 3 bases from J, with 13 bases between. Per germline, CDR1 SGHKS and CDR2 YYEKEE (reference sequence). The CDR3 region is CASSLASGRYYEQYF. CDR3 nucleotide sequence: TGTGCCAGCAGCTTGGCCTCGGGCAGGTACTACGAGCAGTACTTC.

CDR3 residues: CASSRAHYEQYF. CDR3 nucleotide sequence: TGTGCCAGCAGCAGGGCCCACTACGAGCAGTACTTC. The chain uses TRBV6-5 and TRBJ2-7, with D possibly being TRBD1 (5 bases). The CDR3 spans 12 residues. Germline loops: CDR1 MNHEY, CDR2 SVGAGI. Trimming took off 6 bases at V and 3 bases at J, with 9 bases between the two ends.

The chain has TRBV14 and TRBJ2-5, with 11 bases identical to TRBD2. CDR1 and CDR2 from the germline V gene are SGHDN and FVKESK. V shed 4 bases, J shed 1 base, and the junction held 5 bases outside the gene matches. The CDR3 runs to 16 residues. CDR3 in DNA: TGTGCCAGCAGCCTCCTAGCGGGAGGCGCCCAAGAGACCCAGTACTTC. Translating gives CASSLLAGGAQETQYF.

The chain couples TRBV15 to TRBJ2-1; the D gene is possibly TRBD2 (6 bases). CDR3 size: 15 residues. Germline V gives CDR1 LNHNV, CDR2 YYDKDF (reference sequence). V was cut by 0 bases and J by 2 bases, with 8 bases left in between. DNA of the CDR3: TGTGCCACCAGCAGAGAGCGGGAACCCTACAATGAGCAGTTCTTC. Translated, it gives CATSREREPYNEQFF. Variable domain in full (rest from reference TRBV15 and TRBJ2-1): DAMVIQNPRYQVTQFGKPVTLSCSQTLNHNVMYWYQQKSSQAPKLLFHYYDKDFNNEADTPDNFQSRRPNTSFCFLDIRSPGLGDTAMYLCATSREREPYNEQFFGPGTRLTVL.

V and J are TRBV30 and TRBJ2-1; perhaps TRBD2 as D (6 bases). CDR3 size: 12 residues. V shed 6 bases and J shed 7 bases, with 13 bases lying between them. Germline V gene lookup returns CDR1 GTSNPN and CDR2 SVGIG (reference sequence). CDR3 coding DNA: TGTGCCTGCCGGGAGTACTTGAATGAGCAGTTCTTC. Protein sequence: CACREYLNEQFF.

This clone was seen a single time. The CDR3 region is CASSLTGGRNEQFF. The CDR3, as DNA: TGTGCCAGCAGCTTAACAGGGGGCCGGAATGAGCAGTTCTTC. The V call is TRBV5-6, the J call TRBJ2-1; TRBD1 matches 9 bases. Trimming took 2 bases from V and 7 from J; bases not matched to a gene: 4. The CDR3 covers 14 residues. CDR1 SGHDT and CDR2 YYEEEE come from the germline V gene.

The chain has TRBV15 and TRBJ1-1; D perhaps matches TRBD1 (5 bases). Trimming pared 0 bases from V and 5 bases from J, leaving 13 bases between. The CDR3 extends over 15 amino acids. The germline V gene has CDR1 LNHNV and CDR2 YYDKDF (reference sequence). The CDR3 coding sequence is TGTGCCACCAGCAGAGAGGGGGAGGGGTGGACTGAAGCTTTCTTT. It translates to CATSREGEGWTEAFF. The whole variable domain, remainder taken from reference TRBV15 and TRBJ1-1, is DAMVIQNPRYQVTQFGKPVTLSCSQTLNHNVMYWYQQKSSQAPKLLFHYYDKDFNNEADTPDNFQSRRPNTSFCFLDIRSPGLGDTAMYLCATSREGEGWTEAFFGQGTRLTVV.

The rearrangement joins TRBV18 to TRBJ1-2; TRBD1 is a possible D gene (5 bases). This CDR3 comprises 16 residues. CDR1 is KGHSH, CDR2 LQKENI, per germline. The V gene lost 3 bases and the J gene lost 6 bases, with 20 bases spanning the gap. The CDR3 region has the DNA TGTGCCAGCTCACCGTTAAACCCAGGGTTAGAAAATGGCTACACCTTC. Translation gives CASSPLNPGLENGYTF.